This TCR beta chain stems from a study of cytomegalovirus exposure and HLA in healthy donors. The CDR3 consists of 19 residues. The trim removed 1 base at V and 5 bases at J, leaving 18 bases unmatched. CDR1 is SGHTA and CDR2 is FQGNSA in the germline V gene. 13 Jbeta primers and 60 Vbeta primers were used for the PCR. Method: immunoSEQ multiplex PCR; TCRdb's copy keeps in-frame clones and lacks some. The sample has 180,000 or so clones, approximately 80% seen once. Sample: PBMCs. This clonotype originated in a woman between 50 and 59 years old in good health and CMV-seronegative. The V gene is TRBV7-2, the J gene TRBJ2-3, with 7 bases identical to TRBD1. Here the CDR3 DNA reads TGTGCCAGCAGCTTAGAGGGGTTCAGGGGGAACCTTGGCATAGATACGCAGTATTTT. It encodes CASSLEGFRGNLGIDTQYF.